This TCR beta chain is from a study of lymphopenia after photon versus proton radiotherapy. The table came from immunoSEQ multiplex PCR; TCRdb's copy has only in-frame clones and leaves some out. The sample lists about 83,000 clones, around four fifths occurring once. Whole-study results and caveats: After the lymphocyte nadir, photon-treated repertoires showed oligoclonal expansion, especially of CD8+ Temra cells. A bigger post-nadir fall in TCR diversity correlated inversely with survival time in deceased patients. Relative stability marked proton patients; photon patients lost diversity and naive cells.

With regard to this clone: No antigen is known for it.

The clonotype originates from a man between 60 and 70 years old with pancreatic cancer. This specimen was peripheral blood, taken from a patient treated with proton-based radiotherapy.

CDR3 residues: CASSLTGPFGANVLTF. The CDR3 nucleotides read TGTGCCAGCAGTTTAACGGGCCCTTTTGGGGCCAACGTCCTGACTTTC. The genes are TRBV28 and TRBJ2-6; D is unresolved. Germline V gene sequence: CDR1 MDHEN, CDR2 SYDVKM. Trimming stripped 2 bases from V and 3 bases from J, with 11 bases between. The CDR3 loop spans 16 amino acids. The variable domain in full, with the rest retrieved from reference TRBV28 and TRBJ2-6, is DVKVTQSSRYLVKRTGEKVFLECVQDMDHENMFWYRQDPGLGLRLIYFSYDVKMKEKGDIPEGYSVSREKKERFSLILESASTNQTSMYLCASSLTGPFGANVLTFGAGSRLTVL.